This passage covers 19 T cell receptor beta chains from one sample sequenced in a study of cytomegalovirus exposure and HLA in healthy donors. PCR used 60 Vbeta primers and 13 Jbeta primers. Sequenced by immunoSEQ multiplex PCR; TCRdb stores in-frame clones only, minus some. The table has tens of thousands of clones, approximately 71% seen once. What was sequenced was PBMCs. These receptors came from a man aged 50-60 years in good health and CMV-seronegative.

V and J are TRBV11-2 and TRBJ2-5, with D possibly matching TRBD2 (5 bases). Trimming cost V 4 bases and J 1 base, with 13 bases left between them. Germline V gene lookup returns CDR1 SGHAT and CDR2 FQNNGV. The CDR3 spans 15 residues. In nucleotides, the CDR3 is TGTGCCAGCAGCTCCGACCCGGGGTTCCAAGAGACCCAGTACTTC. Translating it yields CASSSDPGFQETQYF.

V is TRBV7-2 and J is TRBJ1-6; 8 nucleotides match TRBD1. The ends lost 8 bases at V and 8 bases at J; junction bases unmatched: 5. Germline CDR1 and CDR2: SGHTA and FQGNSA. The CDR3 has 13 amino acids. CDR3 protein: CASGGQAYSPLHF. DNA of the CDR3: TGTGCCAGCGGGGGACAGGCTTATTCACCCCTCCACTTT. Complete variable domain (other parts from reference TRBV7-2 and TRBJ1-6): GAGVSQSPSNKVTEKGKDVELRCDPISGHTALYWYRQSLGQGLEFLIYFQGNSAPDKSGLPSDRFSAERTGGSVSTLTIQRTQQEDSAVYLCASGGQAYSPLHFGNGTRLTVT.

V and J are TRBV2 and TRBJ2-5, with a tentative D call TRBD2 (6 bases). Deletions cut 2 bases from V and 5 bases from J, with 15 bases between. The CDR3 consists of 15 residues. The germline gives CDR1 SNHLY, CDR2 FYNNEI. CDR3 coding DNA: TGTGCCAGCAGTGAATTAGGGACTTACGTGGAGACCCAGTACTTC. It is translated as CASSELGTYVETQYF.

V usage is TRBV9 and J usage is TRBJ2-2; D might be TRBD1 (5 bases). The CDR3 is 16 amino acids. Germline CDR1 and CDR2: SGDLS and YYNGEE. V was pared by 3 bases and J by 3 bases, with 15 bases between. The CDR3 coding sequence is TGTGCCAGCAGCGAAACCCGACAGACATACACCGGGGAGCTGTTTTTT. This encodes CASSETRQTYTGELFF.

The chain carries TRBV27 and TRBJ2-2; the D is unclear. V was pared by 5 bases and J by 7 bases, with 14 bases between. The CDR3 contains 14 residues. Germline CDR1 and CDR2: MNHEY and SMNVEV (reference sequence). The CDR3: CASSLSPGGGELFF. The DNA for the CDR3 is TGTGCCAGCAGTCTCTCCCCTGGCGGCGGGGAGCTGTTTTTT.

The V call is TRBV10-3, the J call TRBJ1-5; D may be TRBD1 (5 bases). Germline loops: CDR1 ENHRY, CDR2 SYGVKD. V was shortened by 2 bases and J by 5 bases, with 7 bases between the two germline ends. This CDR3 spans 13 amino acids. The CDR3 bases are TGTGCCATCAGTGAGCGCAGGGATCAGCCCCAGCATTTT. Its translation: CAISERRDQPQHF.

For this clone: A single base is all that separates this from a far larger clone, so a read error is likely. Other DNA sequences in this specimen translate into the identical CDR3. The V gene is TRBV7-7, the J gene TRBJ1-2, with a weak D call TRBD1 (5 bases). Germline-derived CDR1 and CDR2 are SSHAT and FNYEAQ (reference sequence). This CDR3 is 14 amino acids long. CDR3 coding DNA: TGTGCTAGCAGCTTACGAGTCGGGGGCTATGGCTACACCTTC. Encoded protein: CASSLRVGGYGYTF.

This chain uses TRBV6-1 with TRBJ1-5, with 8 positions matching TRBD1. The CDR3 loop spans 14 amino acids. The ends lost 2 bases at V and 6 bases at J; junction bases unmatched: 3. CDR1 and CDR2 (germline): MNHNS, SASEGT. In DNA, the CDR3 is TGTGCCAGCAGTGAAACAGGGGGAGGTCAGCCCCAGCATTTT. It yields the protein CASSETGGGQPQHF.

The chain employs TRBV10-1 and TRBJ2-5; 10 bases fit TRBD2. Trimming removed 0 bases from V and 4 bases from J; junction bases left unmatched: 11. The germline CDR1 and CDR2 sequences are WNHNN and SYGVQD (reference sequence). This CDR3 contains 18 residues. CDR3 nucleotides: TGCGCCAGCAGTGAGTCGCCTCCCCGAGCGGGGGGGAGAGAGACCCAGTACTTC. Translating gives CASSESPPRAGGRETQYF.

This clone came up once. The chain recombines TRBV30 with TRBJ1-2; the D is unclear. The germline CDR1 and CDR2 sequences are GTSNPN and SVGIG (reference sequence). V dropped 1 base and J dropped 2 bases, with 5 bases sitting between them. CDR3 length: 12 residues. CDR3 DNA: TGTGCCTGGAGTGGGGCCAACTATGGCTACACCTTC. Its translation is CAWSGANYGYTF.

V and J are TRBV5-1 and TRBJ1-6; TRBD1 aligns across 7 bases. Losses at the gene ends were 3 bases for V and 3 bases for J; bases not matched to a gene: 6. Germline CDR1 reads SGHRS; CDR2 reads YFSETQ. CDR3 length equals 16 residues. CDR3 protein: CASSSTGSFYNSPLHF. Here the CDR3 DNA reads TGCGCCAGCAGCTCGACAGGGTCATTCTATAATTCACCCCTCCACTTT. Based on the CDR3 plus reference TRBV5-1 and TRBJ1-6, the full variable domain is KAGVTQTPRYLIKTRGQQVTLSCSPISGHRSVSWYQQTPGQGLQFLFEYFSETQRNKGNFPGRFSGRQFSNSRSEMNVSTLELGDSALYLCASSSTGSFYNSPLHFGNGTRLTVT.

The rearrangement joins TRBV7-8 to TRBJ2-2; tentative D call: TRBD1 (6 bases). From germline, CDR1 is SGHVS and CDR2 FQNEAQ. Between the trimmed V and J ends, which lost 0 bases and 7 bases, there was a span of 15 bases. The length of the CDR3 is 16 residues. CDR3 sequence: CASSLARSRGNGELFF. The CDR3 DNA is TGTGCCAGCAGCTTAGCGCGGTCAAGGGGGAACGGGGAGCTGTTTTTT.

The chain joins TRBV19 to TRBJ1-5, with a weak D call TRBD1 (6 bases). The CDR3 runs 16 residues. The germline V gene encodes CDR1 LNHDA and CDR2 SQIVND (reference sequence). V was cut by 7 bases and J by 6 bases, with 22 bases left in between. The CDR3 sequence: CASTDPFRQVLQPQHF. CDR3 in DNA: TGTGCCAGTACCGATCCATTTCGACAGGTCCTTCAGCCCCAGCATTTT.

The gene calls are TRBV7-2 and TRBJ2-7; TRBD2 matches at 15 bases. This CDR3 is built from 16 residues. Unmatched junction bases numbered 8, after V lost 5 bases and J lost 6 bases. Germline assignment: CDR1 SGHTA and CDR2 FQGNSA. CDR3 loop: CASSRRTSGGASEQYF. CDR3 DNA sequence: TGTGCCAGCAGCCGAAGGACTAGCGGGGGGGCGAGCGAGCAGTACTTC.

There are a few counts of this clone. The chain employs TRBV9 and TRBJ1-4; D gene uncertain. The CDR3 is 14 amino acids. Trimming took off 4 bases at V and 0 bases at J, with 7 bases between the two ends. Germline CDR1 and CDR2: SGDLS and YYNGEE. The CDR3 nucleotides are TGTGCCAGCAGCCTCAGTACAACTAATGAAAAACTGTTTTTT. Its protein is CASSLSTTNEKLFF.

The V call is TRBV19, the J call TRBJ2-1; 10 nucleotides match TRBD2. This CDR3 has 18 amino acids. V lost 3 bases and J lost 4; bases outside the gene matches: 12. The germline gives CDR1 LNHDA, CDR2 SQIVND (reference sequence). In DNA, the CDR3 is TGTGCCAGTAGTATGAATGGAGCGGGGGGGCCGGGGTACAATGAGCAGTTCTTC. Amino acid sequence: CASSMNGAGGPGYNEQFF.

The rearrangement joins TRBV14 to TRBJ2-1, with TRBD2 identical over 7 bases. Looked up from germline, CDR1 is SGHDN and CDR2 is FVKESK. The CDR3 is 16 residues long. V dropped 3 bases and J dropped 3; count of bases not matched to a gene: 8. The CDR3 loop reads CASSHETSPVYNEQFF. The CDR3 region has the DNA TGTGCCAGCAGCCACGAGACTAGCCCAGTCTACAATGAGCAGTTCTTC.

The rearrangement uses TRBV29-1 and TRBJ1-2; the D is unclear. Germline lookup yields CDR1 SQVTM and CDR2 ANQGSEA. V was pared by 3 bases and J by 12 bases, with 11 bases between. The CDR3 is 10 residues long. The CDR3 DNA reads TGCAGCGTTGAGATCGGGTATAACACCTTC. Protein sequence: CSVEIGYNTF.

This chain joins TRBV5-5 and TRBJ2-7; D perhaps matches TRBD2 (6 bases). V was trimmed by 4 bases and J by 2 bases, leaving 16 bases between them. CDR3 length: 15 residues. Germline assignment: CDR1 SGHKS and CDR2 YYEKEE (reference sequence). The CDR3 DNA reads as TGTGCCAGCAGCCCCTTTTGGGGGGTCACCTACGAGCAGTACTTC. The encoded protein is CASSPFWGVTYEQYF.